The 32 T cell receptor beta chains in this list originate from one sample, sequenced in a study of regulatory T cells in long-lasting Graves disease. Libraries of TCR beta came from iRepertoire HTBI primers plus Arm-PCR of CDR3 regions. TCRdb reprocessed the multiplex PCR reads with MiXCR, giving one entry per CDR3 protein. The data hold roughly 610,000 distinct CDR3 sequences, with about 16% observed a single time. The time point is: newly diagnosed GD, antithyroid drugs for less than 3 months. RNA isolated from PBMCs was used to make the TCR library. The same specimen was also included in a second study, on T cells in Graves' hyperthyroidism and ophthalmopathy.

Sequencing used peripheral blood mononuclear cells (PBMCs), obtained at new diagnosis, from a patient treated with antithyroid drugs. The receptors were sampled from a man aged 18 to 29 with Graves disease.

This clonotype occurred many times. The chain joins TRBV27 to TRBJ1-2; 7 bases line up with TRBD1. This CDR3 is 15 amino acids long. V shed 0 bases, J shed 4 bases, and the junction held 5 bases outside the gene matches. Germline-derived CDR1 and CDR2 are MNHEY and SMNVEV (reference sequence). The CDR3 coding sequence is TGTGCCAGCAGTTTATCGATCAGGGGGTCCTATGGCTACACCTTC. Protein product: CASSLSIRGSYGYTF.

This clonotype was counted between two and nine times. A read error may be the cause here, since a much bigger clone is one base away. The V call is TRBV11-3, the J call TRBJ2-4; 9 nucleotides match TRBD1. The assigned J gene may be wrong: the sequence end matches TRBJ2-5 better. The germline V gene encodes CDR1 SGHNT and CDR2 YENEEA. The CDR3 contains 15 residues. The CDR3 sequence: CASSLPGQGRETQYF. As DNA, the CDR3 is TGTGCCAGCAGCTTACCGGGACAGGGCCGGGAGACCCAGTACTTC.

This clonotype has just a few counts. The J gene is TRBJ2-1, the V gene TRBV7-9; 7 positions agree with TRBD2. With 4 bases clipped from V and 0 bases from J, the junction kept 6 bases outside the gene matches. Per the germline V gene, CDR1 is SEHNR and CDR2 is FQNEAQ (reference sequence). The CDR3 is made up of 16 amino acids. The CDR3 reads CASSSPRTSSYNEQFF. CDR3 coding DNA: TGTGCCAGCAGCTCCCCAAGGACTAGCTCCTACAATGAGCAGTTCTTC.

This clonotype came up a few times. V and J are TRBV3-1 and TRBJ2-4; 7 nucleotides align to TRBD1. From germline, CDR1 is LGHDT and CDR2 YNNKEL (reference sequence). V shed 0 bases and J 4 bases; nucleotides not matched to a gene: 6. This CDR3 is 16 amino acids long. In DNA form, the CDR3 reads TGTGCCAGCAGCCAAGATCCGGGACAGAAAAAAAACATTCAGTACTTC. It codes for CASSQDPGQKKNIQYF.

This chain uses TRBV6-1 with TRBJ2-5; TRBD1 matches at 7 bases. J gave up 5 bases and V 6 bases, and 9 bases lay outside the gene matches. This CDR3 is built from 14 residues. CDR1 and CDR2 (germline): MNHNS, SASEGT. The CDR3 spells CASRVQGSSETQYF. CDR3 coding DNA: TGTGCCAGCAGAGTACAGGGGTCATCGGAGACCCAGTACTTC.

Many counts were recorded for this clonotype. The chain links TRBV5-1 to TRBJ2-7, with unresolved D. The CDR3 spans 14 residues. Germline V gene data show CDR1 as SGHRS and CDR2 as YFSETQ. Trimming removed 0 bases from V and 6 bases from J, with 13 bases in between. CDR3: CASSLATVASEQYF. Here the CDR3 DNA reads TGCGCCAGCAGCTTGGCCACCGTCGCGTCCGAGCAGTACTTC. Drawing the rest from reference TRBV5-1 and TRBJ2-7, the complete variable domain is KAGVTQTPRYLIKTRGQQVTLSCSPISGHRSVSWYQQTPGQGLQFLFEYFSETQRNKGNFPGRFSGRQFSNSRSEMNVSTLELGDSALYLCASSLATVASEQYFGPGTRLTVT.

This clonotype was seen only a few times. This chain joins TRBV7-9 and TRBJ1-2; tentatively, D is TRBD1 (5 bases). The CDR3 consists of 15 residues. Germline values: CDR1 SEHNR, CDR2 FQNEAQ (reference sequence). Between the trimmed V and J ends, which lost 5 bases and 3 bases, there was a span of 16 bases. CDR3 in amino acids: CASSTGAYKDYGYTF. In DNA form, the CDR3 reads TGTGCCAGCAGCACTGGGGCATACAAAGACTATGGCTACACCTTC.

In nucleotides, the CDR3 is TGCAGCGTTGAACGGGGGCGGTGGGGCTACACCTTC. Amino acids: CSVERGRWGYTF. V usage is TRBV29-1 and J usage is TRBJ1-2; D is possibly TRBD1 (6 bases). The CDR3 spans 12 residues. Between the trimmed V and J ends, which lost 2 bases and 8 bases, there was a span of 12 bases. Germline CDR1 is SQVTM and CDR2 is ANQGSEA.

The chain is built from TRBV7-6 and TRBJ2-1; D may be TRBD2 (5 bases). The germline gives CDR1 SGHVS, CDR2 FNYEAQ. The CDR3 length is 16 residues. Trimming took off 5 bases at V and 0 bases at J, with 14 bases between the two ends. The CDR3 DNA follows: TGTGCCAGCAGCCGGATAGCGTCAAGCTCCTACAATGAGCAGTTCTTC. Translated: CASSRIASSSYNEQFF. Complete variable domain (other parts from reference TRBV7-6 and TRBJ2-1): GAGVSQSPRYKVTKRGQDVALRCDPISGHVSLYWYRQALGQGPEFLTYFNYEAQQDKSGLPNDRFSAERPEGSISTLTIQRTEQRDSAMYRCASSRIASSSYNEQFFGPGTRLTVL.

This clonotype has at least ten counts. The chain joins TRBV24-1 to TRBJ1-5; D not certain. Trimming left V 6 bases short and J 6 bases short, with 20 bases between. Looked up from germline, CDR1 is KGHDR and CDR2 is SFDVKD. The CDR3 is 16 amino acids. The CDR3 region is CATSPSSGGSGQPQHF. CDR3 in DNA: TGTGCCACCAGTCCCTCCTCGGGAGGGTCCGGTCAGCCCCAGCATTTT.

As to this clonotype: This is likely an artifact of a read error, given a far larger clone one base away. The V and J genes are TRBV11-2 and TRBJ1-1; possible D gene TRBD1, 5 bases. CDR1 and CDR2 (germline): SGHAT, FQNNGV. The CDR3 length is 15 residues. CDR3 nucleotide sequence: TGTGCCAGCGGCTTAACAGGACTCATGAACACTGAAGCTTTCTTT. As protein: CASGLTGLMNTEAFF. The variable domain in full, with the rest retrieved from reference TRBV11-2 and TRBJ1-1, is EAGVAQSPRYKIIEKRQSVAFWCNPISGHATLYWYQQILGQGPKLLIQFQNNGVVDDSQLPKDRFSAERLKGVDSTLKIQPAKLEDSAVYLCASGLTGLMNTEAFFGQGTRLTVV.

This clonotype has more than one count but fewer than ten. The chain links TRBV4-1 to TRBJ1-5, with 9 bases fitting TRBD1. Germline V gene sequence: CDR1 MGHRA, CDR2 YSYEKL. Trimming cost V 5 bases and J 3 bases; bases outside gene matches: 5. The CDR3 is 15 amino acids. The CDR3, as DNA: TGCGCCAGCAGCAAACAGGGGGCTATCAATCAGCCCCAGCATTTT. It is translated as CASSKQGAINQPQHF.

The rearrangement links TRBV5-1 to TRBJ1-6; 7 bases line up with TRBD1. Germline-derived CDR1 and CDR2 are SGHRS and YFSETQ. The CDR3 is 14 amino acids. The ends lost 2 bases at V and 6 bases at J; junction bases unmatched: 2. The CDR3 loop reads CASSFAGGNSPLHF. In DNA, the CDR3 is TGCGCCAGCAGCTTCGCAGGGGGTAATTCACCCCTCCACTTT.

This clonotype occurred a few times. The chain recombines TRBV7-9 with TRBJ2-5; 15 nucleotides agree with TRBD2. With V trimmed by 5 bases and J by 3 bases, 7 bases remained unmatched. Germline V gene sequence: CDR1 SEHNR, CDR2 FQNEAQ (reference sequence). This CDR3 has 17 residues. The CDR3 DNA reads TGTGCCAGCAGCCCTGGACTAGCGGGAGGGCCCGAAGAGACCCAGTACTTC. Amino acid sequence: CASSPGLAGGPEETQYF.

V usage is TRBV14 and J usage is TRBJ1-1; D not resolved. The V end lost 6 bases, the J end lost 1 base, and 12 bases lay between the germline ends. The CDR3 is made up of 14 amino acids. Germline CDR1 and CDR2: SGHDN and FVKESK. CDR3 in amino acids: CASRPNGWNTEAFF. In nucleotides, the CDR3 is TGTGCCAGCAGGCCTAATGGATGGAACACTGAAGCTTTCTTT.

A remark on this clonotype: Just one base apart from a much larger clone, this may be a read error. The chain recombines TRBV13 with TRBJ2-5; 7 positions match TRBD2. Germline V gene sequence: CDR1 PRHDT, CDR2 FYEKMQ (reference sequence). The CDR3 covers 16 residues. CDR3 DNA sequence: TGTGCCAACAGCTTAGACCCTGGTCCCGGGAGGGAGACCCAGTACTTC. Its protein product is CANSLDPGPGRETQYF. Full variable domain (remainder filled in from reference TRBV13 and TRBJ2-5): AAGVIQSPRHLIKEKRETATLKCYPIPRHDTVYWYQQGPGQDPQFLISFYEKMQSDKGSIPDRFSAQQFSDYHSELNMSSLELGDSALYFCANSLDPGPGRETQYFGPGTRLLVL.

This chain connects TRBV7-9 to TRBJ1-3; no firm D call. Germline values: CDR1 SEHNR, CDR2 FQNEAQ (reference sequence). The CDR3 extends over 16 amino acids. V was shortened by 5 bases and J by 0 bases, with 14 bases between the two germline ends. The CDR3 nucleotides are TGTGCCAGCAGCCGGGGTTGGCCTCGCTCTGGAAACACCATATATTTT. Translation gives CASSRGWPRSGNTIYF.

V is TRBV10-3 and J is TRBJ2-1, with 10 bases lining up with TRBD2. J gave up 0 bases and V 7 bases, and 15 bases lay outside the gene matches. The CDR3 loop spans 19 amino acids. Germline assignment: CDR1 ENHRY and CDR2 SYGVKD. The CDR3 loop reads CAINPRGSLAGDSYNEQFF. CDR3 nucleotides: TGTGCCATCAACCCCCGGGGATCGCTAGCGGGAGACTCCTACAATGAGCAGTTCTTC.

A word on this clonotype: Given a much more abundant clone one base away, this may be a read error. Since the CDR3 does not end with the conserved phenylalanine or tryptophan, this likely comes from a read error. V usage is TRBV29-1 and J usage is TRBJ2-7, with 7 bases fitting TRBD1. Trimming took 4 bases from V and 6 from J; bases not matched to a gene: 12. The CDR3 spans 14 residues. The V gene's germline CDR1 is SQVTM and CDR2 ANQGSEA. The DNA for the CDR3 is TGCAGCGTTGTGGTACAGGGGTTCGAGGGCGAGCAGTACCTC. Translating gives CSVVVQGFEGEQYL.

This clonotype was counted at least ten times. This chain joins TRBV20-1 and TRBJ2-7; 8 bases line up with TRBD2. The CDR3 is made up of 15 amino acids. Germline V gene sequence: CDR1 DFQATT, CDR2 SNEGSKA (reference sequence). The ends lost 3 bases at V and 2 bases at J; junction bases unmatched: 9. The CDR3 nucleotides are TGCAGTGCTAGGGGGACTAGTTCGGGGACCTACGAGCAGTACTTC. It yields the protein CSARGTSSGTYEQYF.

This clonotype was detected only a few times. V and J are TRBV29-1 and TRBJ2-7; D gene ambiguous. CDR3 length equals 11 residues. Germline V gene lookup returns CDR1 SQVTM and CDR2 ANQGSEA. The V gene lost 6 bases and the J gene lost 0 bases, with 6 bases spanning the gap. CDR3 nucleotides: TGCAGCGTCGAAACCTCCTACGAGCAGTACTTC. Its translation: CSVETSYEQYF.

This clonotype was found many times. The genes are TRBV7-2 and TRBJ2-5, with D unclear. CDR1 is SGHTA, CDR2 FQGNSA, per germline. The V end was cut by 0 bases, the J end by 5 bases, with 13 bases between. The CDR3 loop spans 15 amino acids. The CDR3 spells CASSLAGNPTETQYF. The CDR3 nucleotides read TGTGCCAGCAGCTTAGCGGGCAACCCAACCGAGACCCAGTACTTC.

This clonotype has just a few counts. The germline gene is not matched at one end of the junction; a read error may be the cause. This chain uses TRBV7-8 with TRBJ2-7; 7 nucleotides agree with TRBD1. The germline V gene encodes CDR1 SGHVS and CDR2 FQNEAQ. The CDR3 runs 16 residues. The CDR3 DNA follows: TGTGCCAGCCGAAACCCCCCGAGCAGGGGGAGATACGAGCAGTGCTTC. This translates into CASRNPPSRGRYEQCF.

This clonotype has more than one count but fewer than ten. CDR3 protein: CATPSGRGGRCISTDTQYF. In DNA form, the CDR3 reads TGTGCCACCCCTTCGGGCAGGGGAGGGCGGTGCATTAGCACAGATACGCAGTATTTT. The genes are TRBV24-1 and TRBJ2-3, with D tentatively TRBD2 (7 bases). This CDR3 contains 19 residues. Trimming stripped 9 bases from V and 0 bases from J, with 27 bases between. The germline V gene has CDR1 KGHDR and CDR2 SFDVKD.

This clonotype was observed many times. This chain links TRBV27 with TRBJ1-5; perhaps TRBD1 as D (5 bases). Germline values: CDR1 MNHEY, CDR2 SMNVEV (reference sequence). This CDR3 has 10 amino acids. Trimming removed 7 bases from V and 15 bases from J, with 13 bases in between. The DNA for the CDR3 is TGTGCCAGCACACAGGACCTGCTGCATTTT. It is translated as CASTQDLLHF.

This clonotype was picked up many times. The V call is TRBV24-1, the J call TRBJ1-2, with no clear D. Trimming removed 7 bases from V and 4 bases from J, with 6 bases in between. The CDR3 sequence is 11 residues long. Per the germline V gene, CDR1 is KGHDR and CDR2 is SFDVKD. The CDR3 coding sequence is TGTGCCACCAGATTCCCCTATGGCTACACCTTC. It translates to CATRFPYGYTF.

In this sample, this clonotype turned up a few times. The V and J genes are TRBV20-1 and TRBJ2-7; 7 nucleotides align to TRBD2. This CDR3 is built from 15 residues. The germline CDR1 and CDR2 sequences are DFQATT and SNEGSKA (reference sequence). The V gene end was trimmed by 2 bases and the J gene end by 4 bases; junction bases not matched to a gene: 11. Here the CDR3 reads CSARPLTGGAYEQYF. The CDR3 DNA reads as TGCAGTGCTAGACCTTTAACGGGAGGTGCTTACGAGCAGTACTTC.

This clonotype was observed at least ten times. The rearrangement links TRBV7-2 to TRBJ2-7; D unresolved. The CDR3 has 12 residues. The V end was cut by 1 base, the J end by 6 bases, with 7 bases between. Per germline, CDR1 SGHTA and CDR2 FQGNSA. CDR3 DNA: TGTGCCAGCAGCTTAGACTCCACCGAGCAGTACTTC. Protein: CASSLDSTEQYF.

In its sample, this clonotype was seen a few times. A clone one base away is much larger, so this may be a read error. The chain combines TRBV6-2 or TRBV6-3 with TRBJ2-2; a weak D match, TRBD2 (5 bases). This CDR3 region has 13 residues. Germline V gene data show CDR1 as MNHEY and CDR2 as SVGEGT. The chain's CDR3 is CASSQTNTGELSF. CDR3 sequence (DNA): TGTGCCAGCAGTCAAACTAACACCGGGGAGCTGTCTTTT.

This clonotype showed up many times. The chain uses TRBV27 and TRBJ2-1; 15 nucleotides align to TRBD2. Per the germline V gene, CDR1 is MNHEY and CDR2 is SMNVEV (reference sequence). CDR3 length: 15 residues. With V trimmed by 2 bases and J by 14 bases, 7 bases remained unmatched. In DNA, the CDR3 is TGTGCCAGCAGTTTAGCCGGACTAGCGGGAGGGCCAAAGTTCTTC. It is translated as CASSLAGLAGGPKFF.

In this sample, this clonotype turned up a few times. The chain recombines TRBV24-1 with TRBJ2-1; TRBD2 matches at 14 bases. V was pared by 0 bases and J by 7 bases, with 4 bases of the junction left unmatched. Germline V lookup: CDR1 KGHDR, CDR2 SFDVKD. This CDR3 contains 17 residues. The CDR3 loop is CATSDLGTSGRGNEQFF. For the CDR3, the DNA is TGTGCCACCAGTGATTTGGGGACTAGCGGGAGAGGAAATGAGCAGTTCTTC.

This clonotype was observed many times. The chain has TRBV20-1 and TRBJ2-7, with D possibly being TRBD2 (6 bases). This CDR3 is built from 13 residues. Germline CDR1 DFQATT, CDR2 SNEGSKA (reference sequence). V dropped 5 bases and J dropped 1 base, with 12 bases sitting between them. The CDR3 loop reads CSAYSGTSYEQYF. The DNA for the CDR3 is TGCAGTGCTTATAGCGGAACTTCCTACGAGCAGTACTTC.